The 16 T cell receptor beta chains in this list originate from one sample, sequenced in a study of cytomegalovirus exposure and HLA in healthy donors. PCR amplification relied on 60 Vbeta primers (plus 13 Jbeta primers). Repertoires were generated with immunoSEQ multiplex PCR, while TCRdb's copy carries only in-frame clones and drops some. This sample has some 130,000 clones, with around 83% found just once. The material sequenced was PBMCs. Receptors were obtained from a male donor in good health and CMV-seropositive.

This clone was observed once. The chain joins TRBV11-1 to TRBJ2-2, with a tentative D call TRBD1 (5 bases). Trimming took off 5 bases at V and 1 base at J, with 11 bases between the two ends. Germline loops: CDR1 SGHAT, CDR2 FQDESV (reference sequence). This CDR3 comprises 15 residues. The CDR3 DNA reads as TGTGCCAGCAGCCGACAGCGACTGAACACCGGGGAGCTGTTTTTT. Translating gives CASSRQRLNTGELFF.

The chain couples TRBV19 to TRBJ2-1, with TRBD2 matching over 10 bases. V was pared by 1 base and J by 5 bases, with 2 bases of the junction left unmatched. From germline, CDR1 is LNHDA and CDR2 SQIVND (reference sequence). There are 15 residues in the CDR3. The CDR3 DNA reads TGTGCCAGTAGTATAGGACTAGCGGGCCACAATGAGCAGTTCTTC. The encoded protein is CASSIGLAGHNEQFF.

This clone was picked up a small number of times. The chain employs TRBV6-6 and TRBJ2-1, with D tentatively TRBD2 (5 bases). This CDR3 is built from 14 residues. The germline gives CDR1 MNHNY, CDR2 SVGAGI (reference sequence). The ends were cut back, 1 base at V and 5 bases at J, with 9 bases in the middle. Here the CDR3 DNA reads TGTGCCAGCAGTTACTTGACTACCGACAATGAGCAGTTCTTC. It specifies CASSYLTTDNEQFF.

The CDR3 spells CASSLVDYYNEQFF. The CDR3 DNA follows: TGTGCCAGCAGTTTAGTGGACTACTACAATGAGCAGTTCTTC. The chain joins TRBV27 to TRBJ2-1; a weak D match, TRBD2 (6 bases). V gave up 2 bases and J gave up 3 bases, with 8 bases separating them. The CDR3 runs to 14 residues. Germline CDR1 reads MNHEY; CDR2 reads SMNVEV (reference sequence).

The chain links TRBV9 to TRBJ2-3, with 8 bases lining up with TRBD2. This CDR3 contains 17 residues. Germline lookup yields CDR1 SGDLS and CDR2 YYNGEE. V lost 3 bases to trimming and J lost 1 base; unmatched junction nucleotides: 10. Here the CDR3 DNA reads TGTGCCAGCAGCGAAGAGCCAGCGGGAGCGGGCACAGATACGCAGTATTTT. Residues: CASSEEPAGAGTDTQYF.

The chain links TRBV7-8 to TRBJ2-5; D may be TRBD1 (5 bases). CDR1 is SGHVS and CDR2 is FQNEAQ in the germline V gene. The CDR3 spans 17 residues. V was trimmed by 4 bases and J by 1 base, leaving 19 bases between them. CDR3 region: CASSYGWGHPRQETQYF. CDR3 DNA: TGTGCCAGCAGCTACGGCTGGGGCCACCCTCGCCAAGAGACCCAGTACTTC.

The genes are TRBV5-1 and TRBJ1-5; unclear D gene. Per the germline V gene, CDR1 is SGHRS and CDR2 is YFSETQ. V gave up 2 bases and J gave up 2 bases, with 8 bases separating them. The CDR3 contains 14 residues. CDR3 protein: CASSFEGGNQPQHF. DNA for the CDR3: TGCGCCAGCAGCTTCGAAGGAGGCAATCAGCCCCAGCATTTT.

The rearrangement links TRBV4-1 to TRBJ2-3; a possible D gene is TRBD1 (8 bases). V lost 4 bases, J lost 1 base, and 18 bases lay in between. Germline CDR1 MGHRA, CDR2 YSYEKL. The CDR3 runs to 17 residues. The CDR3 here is CASSPRGRGPGTDTQYF. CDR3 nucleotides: TGCGCCAGCAGCCCCAGGGGGCGGGGGCCGGGCACAGATACGCAGTATTTT.

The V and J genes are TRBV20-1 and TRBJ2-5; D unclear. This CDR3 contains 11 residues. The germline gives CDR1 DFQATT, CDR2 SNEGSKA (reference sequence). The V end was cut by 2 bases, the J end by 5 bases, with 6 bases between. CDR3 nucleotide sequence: TGCAGTGCTAGACAGTCTGAGACCCAGTACTTC. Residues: CSARQSETQYF.

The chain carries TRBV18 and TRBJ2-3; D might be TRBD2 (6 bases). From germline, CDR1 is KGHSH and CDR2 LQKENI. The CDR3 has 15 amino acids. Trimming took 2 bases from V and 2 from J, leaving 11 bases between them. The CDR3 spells CASSPISGPTDTQYF. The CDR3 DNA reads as TGTGCCAGCTCACCAATTAGCGGTCCCACAGATACGCAGTATTTT.

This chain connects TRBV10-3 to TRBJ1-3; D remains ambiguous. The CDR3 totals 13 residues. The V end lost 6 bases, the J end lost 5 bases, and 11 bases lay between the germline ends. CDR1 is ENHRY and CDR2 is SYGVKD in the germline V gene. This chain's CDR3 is CAIRDGRRNTIYF. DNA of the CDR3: TGTGCCATCAGGGACGGGAGGAGAAACACCATATATTTT.

In DNA form, the CDR3 reads TGTGCCAGCAGTTTAAAAACTCCGGGGGGAGATGGCTACACCTTC. Residues: CASSLKTPGGDGYTF. The chain couples TRBV27 to TRBJ1-2, with a possible D match to TRBD1 (5 bases). The CDR3 contains 15 residues. V shed 2 bases and J shed 6 bases, with 16 bases lying between them. CDR1 and CDR2 (germline): MNHEY, SMNVEV (reference sequence).

This CDR3 reads CASRLAGPGFGEQFF. The CDR3 DNA follows: TGTGCCAGCAGGTTAGCGGGTCCCGGTTTTGGTGAGCAGTTCTTC. This chain uses TRBV6-5 with TRBJ2-1; 7 positions match TRBD2. The CDR3 consists of 15 residues. Germline assignment: CDR1 MNHEY and CDR2 SVGAGI. The junction had 14 bases not matched to a gene; V was cut back by 6 bases and J by 9 bases.

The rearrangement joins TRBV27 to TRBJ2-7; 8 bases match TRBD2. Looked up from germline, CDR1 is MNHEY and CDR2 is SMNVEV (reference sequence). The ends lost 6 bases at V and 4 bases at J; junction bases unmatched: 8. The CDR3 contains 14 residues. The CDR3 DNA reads TGTGCCAGCAGATCCGGGACTAGGATGTACGAGCAGTACTTC. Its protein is CASRSGTRMYEQYF.

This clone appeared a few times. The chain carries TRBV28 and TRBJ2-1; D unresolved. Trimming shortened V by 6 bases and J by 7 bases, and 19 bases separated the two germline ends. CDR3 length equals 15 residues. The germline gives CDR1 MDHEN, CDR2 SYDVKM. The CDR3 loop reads CASRTPSERLNEQFF. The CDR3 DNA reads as TGTGCCAGCAGGACCCCAAGTGAGCGTCTGAATGAGCAGTTCTTC.

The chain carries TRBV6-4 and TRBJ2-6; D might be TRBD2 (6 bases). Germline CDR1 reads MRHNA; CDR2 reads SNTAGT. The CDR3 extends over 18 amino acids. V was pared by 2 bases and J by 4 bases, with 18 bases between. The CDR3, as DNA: TGTGCCAGCAGTGACGGCCCAGGAGGGATGGGGGGGGCCAACGTCCTGACTTTC. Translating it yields CASSDGPGGMGGANVLTF.